Listed below are T cell receptor beta chains from one sample, sequenced in a study of T-cell memory formation after mild COVID-19. One entry per CDR3 protein, called by TCRdb with MiXCR from the 5' RACE reads. The table lists fewer than 40,000 distinct CDR3 sequences, approximately 10% of them singletons, with under 30% in the top ten. The source material was PBMCs or a T cell subset sorted from them (not recorded which). These receptors were collected from a man aged 18 to 35 who had mild COVID-19 (a few samples of this study predate the infection). Cell type and time point are not known. The CDR3 runs from the conserved cysteine through the conserved F or W. D genes are given only for firm matches. The size entry is marked missing in some rows and otherwise reads once, few, many or a size class.

cdr3_nt,cdr3_aa,j_call,clone_size,d_call,v_call
TGTGCCAGCAGCTCTCTTAGGGGAGCCGACTACGAGCAGTACTTC,CASSSLRGADYEQYF,TRBJ2-7,many,-,TRBV7-9
TGTGCCAGTACGATAGCCAGGGGGCCATGGACTGAAGCTTTCTTT,CASTIARGPWTEAFF,TRBJ1-1,-,TRBD1,TRBV19
TGTGCCAGCAGCCCACCAAACACAGATACGCAGTATTTT,CASSPPNTDTQYF,TRBJ2-3,many,-,TRBV5-4
TGTGCCAGCAGCCTCTCGCCAGCCTCTAGCGGGGGGACCTACGAGCAGTACTTC,CASSLSPASSGGTYEQYF,TRBJ2-7,many,TRBD2,TRBV7-8
TGTGCCAGCAGCTTAAATGCGGGGGACACCATATATTTT,CASSLNAGDTIYF,TRBJ1-3,few,-,TRBV7-2
TGTGCCAGCAGCTTAGAGGGCCATGGCTACACCTTC,CASSLEGHGYTF,TRBJ1-2,many,-,TRBV7-9
TGTGCCAGCAGTCCACCTGGGACAGAAACCTACGAGCAGTACTTC,CASSPPGTETYEQYF,TRBJ2-7,many,TRBD1,TRBV6-2/TRBV6-3
TGCGCCAGCAGCTCTTCCGGGACAGGGGGCGAAAAACTGTTTTTT,CASSSSGTGGEKLFF,TRBJ1-4,many,TRBD1,TRBV5-1
TGCAGTGCTAGTTTGGCAGGCTATGGCTACACCTTC,CSASLAGYGYTF,TRBJ1-2,many,-,TRBV20-1
TGTGCCAGCAGCTTAGAGGGCTATGGCTACACCTTC,CASSLEGYGYTF,TRBJ1-2,many,-,TRBV7-2
TGTGCCATCAGTGAGTCAAGACAGGGTTTCTCTGGAAACACCATATATTTT,CAISESRQGFSGNTIYF,TRBJ1-3,many,TRBD1,TRBV10-3
TGTGCCAGCAGCTTAGGTTCCAGGGGCGGTGGTCAGCCCCAGCATTTT,CASSLGSRGGGQPQHF,TRBJ1-5,many,-,TRBV7-2
TGTGCCAGCAGTTACGGGGACAGAAGCACAGATACGCAGTATTTT,CASSYGDRSTDTQYF,TRBJ2-3,many,TRBD1,TRBV6-5
TGCGCCAGCAGCCAAGGGAGGACCCGCGGGACCCAGTACTTC,CASSQGRTRGTQYF,TRBJ2-5,many,-,TRBV4-3
TGTGCCAGCAGTTTATCCCGCGGGGGGGAAGCTTTCTTT,CASSLSRGGEAFF,TRBJ1-1,many,-,TRBV28
TGTGCCAGCGCAAGGGGACTGGCGGCGACCCAGTACTTC,CASARGLAATQYF,TRBJ2-5,many,-,TRBV7-2
TGCGCCAGCAGCGATACTAGCGGGGGTATCACCCAGTACTTC,CASSDTSGGITQYF,TRBJ2-5,many,TRBD2,TRBV5-1
TGTGCCAGCAGTTTGAAACAGTACACTGAAGCTTTCTTT,CASSLKQYTEAFF,TRBJ1-1,many,-,TRBV28
TGCAGTGCTGCTGGGCCCGGAAACACCATATATTTT,CSAAGPGNTIYF,TRBJ1-3,many,-,TRBV20-1
TGTGCCAGCAGCCAAGCAAGAGGTGAAACAGATACGCAGTATTTT,CASSQARGETDTQYF,TRBJ2-3,many,-,TRBV3-1
TGCGCCAGCAGCCAGAAATCAGGGGATTCCGGGATTCAGCCCCAGCATTTT,CASSQKSGDSGIQPQHF,TRBJ1-5,many,-,TRBV4-1
TGTGCCAGCAGCTTAGTCCGGACAGGGACGAACACCGGGGAGCTGTTTTTT,CASSLVRTGTNTGELFF,TRBJ2-2,many,TRBD1,TRBV11-2
TGTGCCAGCAGCCAAGATGGGACAGGGGACGCCGGGGAGCTGTTTTTT,CASSQDGTGDAGELFF,TRBJ2-2,-,TRBD1,TRBV4-2
TGTGCCAGCAGCGAAAGGGGGCGTGAGCAGTTCTTC,CASSERGREQFF,TRBJ2-1,many,TRBD1,TRBV7-9
TGTGCCAGCAGCTACCGCTTCTCCTTTAGCGGGACCTTTGCTCCTGCGGATGGCTACACCTTC,CASSYRFSFSGTFAPADGYTF,TRBJ1-2,few,-,TRBV6-2/TRBV6-3
TGTGCCACGAGGGGGTGGGAGGACACTGAAGCTTTCTTT,CATRGWEDTEAFF,TRBJ1-1,many,-,TRBV11-2
TGTGCCAGCAGGGGAGGGACCGCTGGGAACACTGAAGCTTTCTTT,CASRGGTAGNTEAFF,TRBJ1-1,many,-,TRBV6-1
TGTGCCAGCAGCCGGACAGGGTATAATTCACCCCTCCACTTT,CASSRTGYNSPLHF,TRBJ1-6,many,TRBD1,TRBV12-3/TRBV12-4
TGTGCCAGCAGCTTAAGGGGGCACCCAGATACGCAGTATTTT,CASSLRGHPDTQYF,TRBJ2-3,many,TRBD1,TRBV7-2
TGTGCCACCGATGGGGCCGGGGGTCAAGGGACCCAGTACTTC,CATDGAGGQGTQYF,TRBJ2-5,few,-,TRBV19
TGTGCCATCAGTGACCGGGACAGGGGTTTGGTGACCCAGTACTTC,CAISDRDRGLVTQYF,TRBJ2-5,once,TRBD1,TRBV10-3
TGTGCCAGCAGCCCCATGGGACAGAACTATGGCTACACCTTC,CASSPMGQNYGYTF,TRBJ1-2,many,TRBD1,TRBV11-2
TGTGCCAGCAGCAGGGATCAGGGAAACACCATATATTTT,CASSRDQGNTIYF,TRBJ1-3,many,-,TRBV11-2
TGTGCCAGCAGTTGGGTCCACAGCACAGATACGCAGTATTTT,CASSWVHSTDTQYF,TRBJ2-3,-,-,TRBV12-3/TRBV12-4
TGTGCCAGCTTACAGGGAACAGATACGCAGTATTTT,CASLQGTDTQYF,TRBJ2-3,many,-,TRBV7-9
TGTGCCAGCAGCCGGCAGACAGGACCCTACGAGCAGTACTTC,CASSRQTGPYEQYF,TRBJ2-7,many,-,TRBV7-2
TGTGCCAGCAGCGACCGGGACAGCCAAACCGGGGAGCTGTTTTTT,CASSDRDSQTGELFF,TRBJ2-2,many,TRBD1,TRBV7-9
TGCGCCAGCAGCGGCCGGACGGCAGCTAATGAAAAACTGTTTTTT,CASSGRTAANEKLFF,TRBJ1-4,many,-,TRBV4-3
TGTGCCACCAGTGATTCTAGCGGGGGGATTGCAGATACGCAGTATTTT,CATSDSSGGIADTQYF,TRBJ2-3,few,TRBD2,TRBV24-1
TGTGCCAGCAGCCAGACAGGGAACTCACCCCTCCACTTT,CASSQTGNSPLHF,TRBJ1-6,many,TRBD1,TRBV4-2
TGTGCCAGCAGCCACGGGATGGCAGATACGCAGTATTTT,CASSHGMADTQYF,TRBJ2-3,many,-,TRBV7-2
TGCGCCAGCAGCTCTGCTCTGGACGGGCTCCTTCAAGAGACCCAGTACTTC,CASSSALDGLLQETQYF,TRBJ2-5,many,-,TRBV5-1
TGCGCCAGCAGAGCGACAGGGACGGGCACTGAAGCTTTCTTT,CASRATGTGTEAFF,TRBJ1-1,many,TRBD1,TRBV4-1